The 26 T cell receptor beta chains given below trace back to one sample, sequenced in a study of cytomegalovirus exposure and HLA in healthy donors. The PCR used 60 Vbeta and 13 Jbeta primers. Method: immunoSEQ multiplex PCR; TCRdb's copy keeps in-frame clones and lacks some. The sample gives some 120,000 clones, 65% to 80% of which show up once; around 0.92% is in the top ten. Material: PBMCs. These receptors all come from a human donor in good health.

The chain uses TRBV25-1 and TRBJ2-2; D is uncertain. The CDR3 sequence is 16 residues long. V was trimmed by 0 bases and J by 2 bases, leaving 10 bases between them. The germline gives CDR1 MGHDK, CDR2 SYGVNS. CDR3: CASSEYFTENTGELFF. CDR3 DNA: TGTGCCAGCAGTGAATATTTCACAGAAAACACCGGGGAGCTGTTTTTT. The full variable domain, in which reference TRBV25-1 and TRBJ2-2 provide the parts outside the CDR3, is EADIYQTPRYLVIGTGKKITLECSQTMGHDKMYWYQQDPGMELHLIHYSYGVNSTEKGDLSSESTVSRIRTEHFPLTLESARPSHTSQYLCASSEYFTENTGELFFGEGSRLTVL.

As for this clone: At one boundary the junction diverges from the germline segment, which might be a read error. The rearrangement joins TRBV7-9 to TRBJ2-7; 11 bases are shared with TRBD2. The CDR3 length is 16 residues. Germline CDR1 is SEHNR and CDR2 is FQNEAQ (reference sequence). The CDR3 loop is CSSSLGTSGQPGEQYF. The CDR3 DNA reads TGTTCCAGCAGCTTAGGGACTAGCGGACAGCCTGGGGAGCAGTACTTC. The full variable domain, with the rest looked up from reference TRBV7-9 and TRBJ2-7, is DTGVSQNPRHKITKRGQNVTFRCDPISEHNRLYWYRQTLGQGPEFLTYFQNEAQLEKSRLLSDRFSAERPKGSFSTLEIQRTEQGDSAMYLCSSSLGTSGQPGEQYFGPGTRLTVT.

The chain joins TRBV28 to TRBJ1-5; 7 nucleotides match TRBD1. The CDR3 loop spans 14 amino acids. The germline V gene has CDR1 MDHEN and CDR2 SYDVKM. Germline trimming cut 6 bases from V and 3 bases from J; bases unmatched to any gene: 5. CDR3 DNA sequence: TGTGCCAGCAGGAAACAGGGGAACAATCAGCCCCAGCATTTT. It translates to CASRKQGNNQPQHF.

The genes are TRBV7-9 and TRBJ1-2; 9 bases align to TRBD1. Germline V lookup: CDR1 SEHNR, CDR2 FQNEAQ (reference sequence). The CDR3 runs to 16 residues. The junction had 9 bases not matched to a gene; V was cut back by 4 bases and J by 3 bases. CDR3 sequence reads: CASSSQQGAIDYGYTF. The CDR3 region has the DNA TGTGCCAGCAGCTCGCAACAGGGGGCGATCGACTATGGCTACACCTTC.

The genes are TRBV7-8 and TRBJ2-7, with a weak D call TRBD1 (5 bases). V shed 5 bases and J shed 1 base, with 15 bases lying between them. The CDR3 is 15 residues long. The germline gives CDR1 SGHVS, CDR2 FQNEAQ. The CDR3 here is CASSPQAGQSYEQYF. CDR3 bases: TGTGCCAGCAGCCCCCAGGCAGGGCAGTCCTACGAGCAGTACTTC. The entire variable domain, with the rest obtained from reference TRBV7-8 and TRBJ2-7, is as follows: GAGVSQSPRYKVAKRGQDVALRCDPISGHVSLFWYQQALGQGPEFLTYFQNEAQLDKSGLPSDRFFAERPEGSVSTLKIQRTQQEDSAVYLCASSPQAGQSYEQYFGPGTRLTVT.

The chain has TRBV27 and TRBJ2-2, with 7 positions matching TRBD2. There are 16 residues in the CDR3. From germline, CDR1 is MNHEY and CDR2 SMNVEV (reference sequence). Trimming took 7 bases from V and 2 from J; bases not matched to a gene: 10. CDR3 sequence: CASTDFRGDNTGELFF. The CDR3 DNA sequence: TGTGCCAGCACCGACTTTCGGGGGGATAACACCGGGGAGCTGTTTTTT.

The chain links TRBV5-1 to TRBJ1-5; 11 nucleotides line up with TRBD1. Germline V gives CDR1 SGHRS, CDR2 YFSETQ. The trim removed 4 bases at V and 6 bases at J, leaving 6 bases unmatched. This CDR3 spans 15 amino acids. CDR3 protein: CASSVGQGVGQPQHF. CDR3 DNA: TGCGCCAGCAGCGTGGGACAGGGGGTAGGTCAGCCCCAGCATTTT.

This chain connects TRBV27 to TRBJ2-3; 8 bases line up with TRBD1. The CDR3 is 13 amino acids. CDR1 is MNHEY and CDR2 is SMNVEV in the germline V gene (reference sequence). V was pared by 7 bases and J by 8 bases, with 8 bases of the junction left unmatched. CDR3 DNA: TGTGCCAGCACCGTCGGACAGGGCGGTACGCAGTATTTT. This translates into CASTVGQGGTQYF.

The genes are TRBV7-4 and TRBJ1-4; tentatively, D is TRBD1 (5 bases). Germline V gene lookup returns CDR1 SGHVT and CDR2 SQSDAQ. The ends were cut back, 4 bases at V and 10 bases at J, with 19 bases in the middle. CDR3 length: 15 amino acids. The CDR3 loop reads CASSYRGASGGKLFF. The CDR3 DNA is TGTGCCAGCAGCTATAGGGGCGCGTCCGGCGGAAAACTGTTTTTT.

Worth noting for this clone: One end of the junction is discordant with germline, which a read error may explain. The chain couples TRBV7-8 to TRBJ1-5; TRBD1 is a possible D gene (5 bases). Germline V gene lookup returns CDR1 SGHVS and CDR2 FQNEAQ. The CDR3 runs to 16 residues. CDR3 loop: CASSLGVVSENQPQHF. CDR3 in DNA: TGTGCCAGCAGTTTAGGGGTGGTAAGCGAGAATCAGCCCCAGCATTTT.

The CDR3 region is CASSPSSTGGDTGYTF. As DNA, the CDR3 is TGCGCCAGCAGCCCTAGCTCGACAGGGGGCGATACAGGCTACACCTTC. The chain uses TRBV5-1 and TRBJ1-2; 10 nucleotides line up with TRBD1. Looked up from germline, CDR1 is SGHRS and CDR2 is YFSETQ. With 4 bases clipped from V and 8 bases from J, the junction kept 14 bases outside the gene matches. The CDR3 consists of 16 residues. Based on the CDR3 plus reference TRBV5-1 and TRBJ1-2, the full variable domain is KAGVTQTPRYLIKTRGQQVTLSCSPISGHRSVSWYQQTPGQGLQFLFEYFSETQRNKGNFPGRFSGRQFSNSRSEMNVSTLELGDSALYLCASSPSSTGGDTGYTFGSGTRLTVV.

The V and J genes are TRBV9 and TRBJ2-2, with TRBD1 matching 8 bases. CDR1 is SGDLS and CDR2 is YYNGEE in the germline V gene. With 3 bases clipped from V and 5 bases from J, the junction kept 6 bases outside the gene matches. The CDR3 has 15 residues. The CDR3 DNA follows: TGTGCCAGCAGCGAACAGGGGGTCGGAACCGGGGAGCTGTTTTTT. This sequence encodes CASSEQGVGTGELFF.

V usage is TRBV28 and J usage is TRBJ2-1; 9 nucleotides line up with TRBD1. The CDR3 spans 17 residues. V dropped 5 bases and J dropped 10; count of bases not matched to a gene: 18. CDR1 is MDHEN and CDR2 is SYDVKM in the germline V gene. CDR3 nucleotide sequence: TGTGCCAGCAGTACCTCGGGACAGGGACCATTTTCCAGGGAGCAGTTCTTC. Translating it yields CASSTSGQGPFSREQFF. The complete variable domain, with remaining parts taken from reference TRBV28 and TRBJ2-1, reads DVKVTQSSRYLVKRTGEKVFLECVQDMDHENMFWYRQDPGLGLRLIYFSYDVKMKEKGDIPEGYSVSREKKERFSLILESASTNQTSMYLCASSTSGQGPFSREQFFGPGTRLTVL.

With respect to this clone: The junction departs from germline at one end; a sequencing error may be responsible. The chain recombines TRBV5-1 with TRBJ1-3, with D hard to call. The germline gives CDR1 SGHRS, CDR2 YFSETQ. This CDR3 has 17 amino acids. The CDR3 region has the DNA TGCGCCAGCAGTTTGGGCGAAAATGACATATATGGAAACACCATATATTTT. Its translation: CASSLGENDIYGNTIYF.

This chain connects TRBV6-1 to TRBJ2-4, with D uncertain. With 5 bases removed from V and 15 bases from J, the gap between germline ends came to 17 bases. Germline V CDR1 and CDR2: MNHNS, SASEGT. The CDR3 runs 12 residues. CDR3 residues: CASSLVTRWLYF. The CDR3 DNA follows: TGTGCCAGCAGTCTCGTGACACGGTGGCTGTACTTC.

This clone appeared a few times. This specimen includes other DNA sequences encoding the same CDR3. For the CDR3, the DNA is TGTGCCAACCCTGCCCCAACTAGCGGGGGTCTTACGCAGTATTTT. It specifies CANPAPTSGGLTQYF. This chain uses TRBV2 with TRBJ2-3; 11 nucleotides line up with TRBD2. J gave up 8 bases and V 10 bases, and 14 bases lay outside the gene matches. Per the germline V gene, CDR1 is SNHLY and CDR2 is FYNNEI. The CDR3 has 15 residues.

This chain connects TRBV28 to TRBJ2-1; D is undetermined. Germline V CDR1 and CDR2: MDHEN, SYDVKM. This CDR3 has 11 residues. Trimming left V 7 bases short and J 9 bases short, with 10 bases between. The CDR3 sequence is CASTSTFEQFF. The CDR3 nucleotides read TGTGCCAGCACTAGTACGTTTGAGCAGTTCTTC.

The gene calls are TRBV11-3 and TRBJ2-2; TRBD1 matches at 7 bases. The CDR3 covers 15 residues. Germline-derived CDR1 and CDR2 are SGHNT and YENEEA. Unmatched junction bases numbered 8, after V lost 5 bases and J lost 5 bases. The CDR3 sequence: CASSPTGSWTGELFF. In DNA, the CDR3 is TGTGCCAGCAGCCCGACAGGGAGTTGGACCGGGGAGCTGTTTTTT.

The chain is built from TRBV9 and TRBJ1-3, with D maybe TRBD1 (6 bases). Trimming removed 0 bases at V and 0 bases at J, with 16 bases between. Germline CDR1 is SGDLS and CDR2 is YYNGEE. The CDR3 runs 18 residues. In nucleotides, the CDR3 is TGTGCCAGCAGCGTAGCGGGGACACCCTCCCTCTCTGGAAACACCATATATTTT. It yields the protein CASSVAGTPSLSGNTIYF.

This chain uses TRBV6-1 with TRBJ2-3; D may be TRBD2 (6 bases). This CDR3 spans 13 amino acids. The germline V and J ends were trimmed by 6 bases and 5 bases, with 12 bases remaining between them. CDR1 and CDR2 (germline): MNHNS, SASEGT. This CDR3 is CASRRRVKDTQYF. The CDR3, as DNA: TGTGCCAGCAGGCGGAGGGTCAAAGATACGCAGTATTTT.

The chain uses TRBV6-1 and TRBJ1-2, with a possible D match to TRBD1 (5 bases). CDR1 is MNHNS and CDR2 is SASEGT in the germline V gene. Trimming removed 11 bases from V and 2 bases from J, with 12 bases in between. The CDR3 is 12 amino acids. Written as DNA, the CDR3 is TGTGCCGCGCAGGGTATCAACTATGGCTACACCTTC. It codes for CAAQGINYGYTF.

V and J are TRBV5-1 and TRBJ1-2; D is unclear. Per the germline V gene, CDR1 is SGHRS and CDR2 is YFSETQ. The V end lost 0 bases, the J end lost 0 bases, and 9 bases lay between the germline ends. There are 15 residues in the CDR3. The CDR3, as DNA: TGCGCCAGCAGCTTGGGGTCGACTGCTAACTATGGCTACACCTTC. Protein product: CASSLGSTANYGYTF.

The CDR3: CASSRNRGDTQYF. CDR3 sequence (DNA): TGTGCCAGCAGCCGGAACAGGGGGGATACGCAGTATTTT. The chain recombines TRBV13 with TRBJ2-3, with 8 bases identical to TRBD1. Germline V CDR1 and CDR2: PRHDT, FYEKMQ (reference sequence). The junction had 4 bases not matched to a gene; V was cut back by 5 bases and J by 6 bases. There are 13 residues in the CDR3.

The chain combines TRBV7-3 with TRBJ2-1; 8 nucleotides match TRBD2. Germline V gene data show CDR1 as SGHTA and CDR2 as FQGTGA. V was pared by 3 bases and J by 0 bases, with 4 bases of the junction left unmatched. There are 16 residues in the CDR3. The CDR3 region is CASSFLAGSSYNEQFF. The DNA of the CDR3 is TGTGCCAGCAGCTTTTTAGCGGGGAGCTCCTACAATGAGCAGTTCTTC.

The genes are TRBV18 and TRBJ1-1; 7 bases line up with TRBD1. V lost 3 bases to trimming and J lost 0 bases; unmatched junction nucleotides: 4. The CDR3 covers 15 residues. The germline gives CDR1 KGHSH, CDR2 LQKENI. The chain's CDR3 is CASSPLTGLNTEAFF. In nucleotides, the CDR3 is TGTGCCAGCTCACCCTTGACAGGGTTGAACACTGAAGCTTTCTTT.

V gene TRBV7-9 combines with J gene TRBJ2-2; D uncertain. Trimming pared 5 bases from V and 4 bases from J, leaving 5 bases between. The CDR3 runs 12 residues. The germline gives CDR1 SEHNR, CDR2 FQNEAQ (reference sequence). The CDR3 DNA reads as TGTGCCAGCAGCGTATTCACCGGGGAGCTGTTTTTT. Its translation is CASSVFTGELFF.